These 4 T cell receptor beta chains were sequenced from one sample in a study of shared clonotypes between healthy human individuals. Some clones are missing from TCRdb's copy, which holds only in-frame ones; the method was immunoSEQ multiplex PCR. Of approximately 940,000 clones listed, 60% to 85% are singletons. The sample comprised memory CD4+ T cells sorted from blood. Subset in this sample: CD45RA-negative fraction. These TCRs come from a young man in good health.

Comments on this clone: The same CDR3 arises from other DNA sequences in this sample as well. The chain uses TRBV18 and TRBJ2-5; D unclear. CDR3 length: 12 residues. Germline V gives CDR1 KGHSH, CDR2 LQKENI. V was trimmed by 3 bases and J by 4 bases, leaving 6 bases between them. The CDR3 is CASSPVSETQYF. The CDR3 DNA follows: TGTGCCAGCTCACCGGTATCAGAGACCCAGTACTTC.

The V gene is TRBV11-2, the J gene TRBJ1-2; D remains unclear. The CDR3 spans 12 residues. V lost 6 bases and J lost 4, with 9 bases in between. CDR1 is SGHAT, CDR2 FQNNGV, per germline. The CDR3 DNA reads as TGTGCCAGCAGTGCGGGCGCCTATGGCTACACCTTC. Protein sequence: CASSAGAYGYTF.

The J gene is TRBJ2-7, the V gene TRBV25-1; 9 nucleotides line up with TRBD2. V shed 2 bases and J 5 bases; nucleotides not matched to a gene: 10. Germline assignment: CDR1 MGHDK and CDR2 SYGVNS. The CDR3 contains 16 residues. This chain's CDR3 is CASSELGTSFYHEQYF. CDR3 nucleotide sequence: TGTGCCAGCAGTGAACTGGGGACTAGCTTTTACCACGAGCAGTACTTC.

The rearrangement links TRBV28 to TRBJ1-1; D is uncertain. The CDR3 spans 14 residues. The germline V gene encodes CDR1 MDHEN and CDR2 SYDVKM. V lost 7 bases to trimming and J lost 3 bases, with 15 bases between them. The CDR3, as DNA: TGTGCCAGCACCCTGCTTGCGCCGGACACTGAAGCTTTCTTT. Protein product: CASTLLAPDTEAFF. The whole variable domain, filled in from reference TRBV28 and TRBJ1-1, reads DVKVTQSSRYLVKRTGEKVFLECVQDMDHENMFWYRQDPGLGLRLIYFSYDVKMKEKGDIPEGYSVSREKKERFSLILESASTNQTSMYLCASTLLAPDTEAFFGQGTRLTVV.